A single sample is the source of the 28 T cell receptor beta chains below, sequenced in a study of blood T cell repertoires in COVID-19. The repertoire was sequenced with immunoSEQ multiplex PCR; TCRdb's copy has only in-frame clones and lacks some. The sample gives about 300,000 clones, around 87% of which show up once; around 1.2% is in the top ten. Source material: peripheral blood. These TCRs come from a man aged 70 or older with acute or convalescent COVID-19.

The V and J genes are TRBV6-5 and TRBJ1-5; perhaps TRBD1 as D (6 bases). This CDR3 region has 15 residues. Trimming took 6 bases from V and 0 from J, leaving 12 bases between them. CDR1 MNHEY and CDR2 SVGAGI come from the germline V gene. For the CDR3, the DNA is TGTGCCAGCAGAGGACAGTACTTTAGCAATCAGCCCCAGCATTTT. This codes for CASRGQYFSNQPQHF.

This rearrangement joins TRBV30 to TRBJ1-2; D gene unclear. The CDR3 has 13 residues. Germline V lookup: CDR1 GTSNPN, CDR2 SVGIG (reference sequence). V lost 0 bases, J lost 4 bases, and 9 bases lay in between. CDR3: CAWSVMAGYGYTF. DNA of the CDR3: TGTGCCTGGAGTGTTATGGCAGGCTATGGCTACACCTTC.

The chain links TRBV10-3 to TRBJ2-1; 10 nucleotides line up with TRBD2. CDR3 length: 16 residues. Trimming at V came to 3 bases and at J to 9 bases, leaving 11 bases not matched to a gene. The V gene's germline CDR1 is ENHRY and CDR2 SYGVKD. This CDR3 reads CAISDGRSGGVLEQFF. Here the CDR3 DNA reads TGTGCCATCAGTGACGGGCGGAGCGGGGGGGTGCTTGAGCAGTTCTTC.

This chain connects TRBV5-1 to TRBJ2-5; 9 positions agree with TRBD2. Losses at the gene ends were 4 bases for V and 5 bases for J; bases not matched to a gene: 6. This CDR3 is 14 amino acids long. Germline CDR1 SGHRS, CDR2 YFSETQ. The CDR3 here is CASSLSGRIETQYF. Written as DNA, the CDR3 is TGCGCCAGCAGCCTAAGCGGGAGGATTGAGACCCAGTACTTC.

The chain couples TRBV28 to TRBJ1-2; TRBD1 is a possible D gene (5 bases). CDR1 is MDHEN, CDR2 SYDVKM, per germline. The CDR3 length is 16 residues. V dropped 3 bases and J dropped 5 bases, with 19 bases sitting between them. The CDR3 nucleotides are TGTGCCAGCAGTTTGAGGAGGGGCGTTTCTATTTATGGCTACACCTTC. Its translation: CASSLRRGVSIYGYTF.

The chain joins TRBV2 to TRBJ1-5; TRBD1 might be the D (5 bases). Trimming stripped 5 bases from V and 0 bases from J, with 14 bases between. Germline V CDR1 and CDR2: SNHLY, FYNNEI. This CDR3 is 16 amino acids long. CDR3 nucleotide sequence: TGTGCCAGCAGTTTCCTGGGGCTGGATAGCAATCAGCCCCAGCATTTT. It translates to CASSFLGLDSNQPQHF.

The chain carries TRBV5-4 and TRBJ2-2; D gene unclear. Germline loops: CDR1 SGHNT, CDR2 YYREEE (reference sequence). The CDR3 has 14 residues. V was pared by 4 bases and J by 3 bases, with 10 bases between. The CDR3 protein is CASSVRFHTGELFF. CDR3 nucleotide sequence: TGTGCCAGCAGCGTCCGGTTTCACACCGGGGAGCTGTTTTTT.

This rearrangement joins TRBV11-2 to TRBJ2-3, with D maybe TRBD1 (5 bases). Per germline, CDR1 SGHAT and CDR2 FQNNGV. The CDR3 has 15 amino acids. V lost 2 bases to trimming and J lost 1 base, with 10 bases between them. Written as DNA, the CDR3 is TGTGCCAGCAGCTTATTTTCCAGGGGCACAGATACGCAGTATTTT. Protein product: CASSLFSRGTDTQYF.

The gene calls are TRBV6-2 or TRBV6-3 and TRBJ2-1, with 7 bases lining up with TRBD1. There are 16 residues in the CDR3. Per the germline V gene, CDR1 is MNHEY and CDR2 is SVGEGT. V dropped 4 bases and J dropped 2; count of bases not matched to a gene: 8. This chain's CDR3 is CASSSGTVNAYNEQFF. The CDR3 nucleotides are TGTGCCAGCAGTTCCGGGACAGTAAATGCCTACAATGAGCAGTTCTTC.

The rearrangement links TRBV6-2 or TRBV6-3 to TRBJ2-7, with 8 bases lining up with TRBD2. Germline CDR1 and CDR2: MNHEY and SVGEGT. The J segment lost 4 bases and the V segment lost 7 bases, leaving 6 bases of the junction unmatched. CDR3 size: 13 residues. The CDR3 nucleotides are TGTGCCAGCACCCCCGGGGGGGGTTACGAGCAGTACTTC. Amino acid sequence: CASTPGGGYEQYF.

The chain recombines TRBV7-2 with TRBJ2-7; tentatively, D is TRBD1 (6 bases). Germline values: CDR1 SGHTA, CDR2 FQGNSA. The V end lost 3 bases, the J end lost 0 bases, and 12 bases lay between the germline ends. The CDR3 is made up of 15 amino acids. The CDR3 DNA reads as TGTGCCAGCAGCTTCTTCAGGGGTAGCTCCTACGAGCAGTACTTC. Amino acid sequence: CASSFFRGSSYEQYF.

This chain uses TRBV25-1 with TRBJ2-6, with 8 bases matching TRBD1. With 4 bases clipped from V and 2 bases from J, the junction kept 7 bases outside the gene matches. The germline V gene encodes CDR1 MGHDK and CDR2 SYGVNS. This CDR3 is built from 17 residues. The chain's CDR3 is CASSGPTGGPGANVLTF. In nucleotides, the CDR3 is TGTGCCAGCAGTGGACCCACAGGGGGACCTGGGGCCAACGTCCTGACTTTC.

This clone was detected a few times. This chain links TRBV29-1 with TRBJ2-1, with 10 bases that match TRBD2. Germline loops: CDR1 SQVTM, CDR2 ANQGSEA. The CDR3 consists of 13 residues. J gave up 6 bases and V 6 bases, and 5 bases lay outside the gene matches. The CDR3 spells CSVGGLAVNEQFF. The CDR3 coding sequence is TGCAGCGTGGGAGGACTAGCGGTCAATGAGCAGTTCTTC.

The V call is TRBV2, the J call TRBJ1-2; TRBD1 might be the D (5 bases). Germline V gene data show CDR1 as SNHLY and CDR2 as FYNNEI. The CDR3 consists of 13 residues. V lost 3 bases, J lost 7 bases, and 12 bases lay in between. CDR3 coding DNA: TGTGCCAGCAGTGATTCAGGGTTCGGTGGCTACACCTTC. Residues: CASSDSGFGGYTF.

The chain recombines TRBV7-9 with TRBJ2-1, with 8 bases fitting TRBD2. V dropped 5 bases and J dropped 0; count of bases not matched to a gene: 9. This CDR3 contains 17 residues. From germline, CDR1 is SEHNR and CDR2 FQNEAQ (reference sequence). CDR3 amino acids: CASSPFPSGSSYNEQFF. The CDR3 DNA sequence: TGTGCCAGCAGCCCCTTTCCAAGCGGGAGCTCCTACAATGAGCAGTTCTTC.

This chain joins TRBV11-1 and TRBJ2-7; TRBD2 is a possible D gene (6 bases). Germline loops: CDR1 SGHAT, CDR2 FQDESV (reference sequence). The CDR3 has 15 residues. V was pared by 1 base and J by 0 bases, with 10 bases between. The CDR3 protein is CASSLVGGSSYEQYF. As DNA, the CDR3 is TGTGCCAGCAGCTTAGTCGGGGGAAGCTCCTACGAGCAGTACTTC.

This chain links TRBV19 with TRBJ2-1; no definite D call. The CDR3 covers 14 residues. The germline CDR1 and CDR2 sequences are LNHDA and SQIVND (reference sequence). Trimming shortened V by 6 bases and J by 1 base, and 10 bases separated the two germline ends. The CDR3 is CASSRQISYNEQFF. The DNA for the CDR3 is TGTGCCAGTAGCAGACAAATATCCTACAATGAGCAGTTCTTC.

V gene TRBV19 combines with J gene TRBJ2-5; TRBD1 matches 7 bases. The germline V gene encodes CDR1 LNHDA and CDR2 SQIVND (reference sequence). The CDR3 runs 13 residues. V gave up 4 bases and J gave up 3 bases; unmatched junction bases: 2. CDR3: CASSTGTEETQYF. The CDR3 nucleotides read TGTGCCAGTAGTACTGGGACAGAAGAGACCCAGTACTTC.

The genes are TRBV4-3 and TRBJ1-2, with 9 bases aligning to TRBD1. Germline CDR1 LGHNA, CDR2 YSLEER. V shed 1 base, J shed 2 bases, and the junction held 14 bases outside the gene matches. The CDR3 totals 19 residues. DNA of the CDR3: TGCGCCAGCAGCCAAGGTTCGAGCTCGGGGACAGGGCCGAACTATGGCTACACCTTC. Its protein is CASSQGSSSGTGPNYGYTF.

In this sample, this clone turned up a few times. J is TRBJ1-5 and V is TRBV19; D is ambiguous. The CDR3 is 12 amino acids. CDR1 is LNHDA and CDR2 is SQIVND in the germline V gene (reference sequence). Trimming took off 6 bases at V and 5 bases at J, with 8 bases between the two ends. CDR3 loop: CASSLTYQPQHF. CDR3 nucleotides: TGTGCCAGTAGCCTGACATATCAGCCCCAGCATTTT.

The chain carries TRBV4-1 and TRBJ2-7; 9 bases match TRBD1. Trimming cost V 3 bases and J 3 bases; bases outside gene matches: 6. The germline gives CDR1 MGHRA, CDR2 YSYEKL. This CDR3 spans 15 amino acids. Written as DNA, the CDR3 is TGCGCCAGCAGCCAGGAGGACAGGGGAGTCTACGAGCAGTACTTC. Amino acid sequence: CASSQEDRGVYEQYF.

This chain uses TRBV9 with TRBJ2-5; D remains unclear. The CDR3 runs 14 residues. Germline V gives CDR1 SGDLS, CDR2 YYNGEE. Trimming took off 4 bases at V and 5 bases at J, with 15 bases between the two ends. The CDR3 region is CASSLTTRFETQYF. CDR3 bases: TGTGCCAGCAGCTTAACTACCCGGTTTGAGACCCAGTACTTC. Supplemented by reference TRBV9 and TRBJ2-5, the full variable domain reads DSGVTQTPKHLITATGQRVTLRCSPRSGDLSVYWYQQSLDQGLQFLIQYYNGEERAKGNILERFSAQQFPDLHSELNLSSLELGDSALYFCASSLTTRFETQYFGPGTRLLVL.

The J gene is TRBJ2-1, the V gene TRBV29-1; D may be TRBD1 (6 bases). The CDR3 sequence is 15 residues long. V was cut by 4 bases and J by 7 bases, with 20 bases left in between. The germline V gene encodes CDR1 SQVTM and CDR2 ANQGSEA. CDR3 coding DNA: TGCAGCGTTGCTAAGCAGGGGCTTATGGAAAATGAGCAGTTCTTC. It specifies CSVAKQGLMENEQFF.

This clone was observed once. The J gene is TRBJ2-5, the V gene TRBV5-1; D unclear. The CDR3 contains 13 residues. V was cut by 2 bases and J by 4 bases, with 9 bases left in between. Germline V gene lookup returns CDR1 SGHRS and CDR2 YFSETQ. CDR3 bases: TGCGCCAGCAGCTTATTTGAGCGAGAGACCCAGTACTTC. This translates into CASSLFERETQYF.

The V gene is TRBV6-5, the J gene TRBJ1-6; D is unresolved. Trimming left V 9 bases short and J 10 bases short, with 13 bases between. This CDR3 is 12 amino acids long. The germline CDR1 and CDR2 sequences are MNHEY and SVGAGI. CDR3 sequence reads: CASKTPGSPLHF. CDR3 bases: TGTGCCAGTAAGACCCCCGGGTCACCCCTCCACTTT.

This clone was seen only a few times. The CDR3 loop reads CASSPLGGSTDTQYF. CDR3 bases: TGTGCCAGCAGCCCTTTGGGAGGGAGCACAGATACGCAGTATTTT. The chain recombines TRBV11-2 with TRBJ2-3; 7 nucleotides align to TRBD2. The CDR3 runs to 15 residues. Unmatched junction bases numbered 5, after V lost 5 bases and J lost 0 bases. CDR1 SGHAT and CDR2 FQNNGV come from the germline V gene.

J is TRBJ1-1 and V is TRBV2; no clear D. Trimming shortened V by 7 bases and J by 4 bases, and 16 bases separated the two germline ends. Per the germline V gene, CDR1 is SNHLY and CDR2 is FYNNEI. The CDR3 covers 14 residues. CDR3 protein: CASIYSRVGTEAFF. The CDR3 DNA reads as TGTGCCAGCATTTATTCTCGGGTAGGCACTGAAGCTTTCTTT.

This clone was counted only a few times. The chain has TRBV28 and TRBJ1-4, with 7 bases lining up with TRBD1. The germline V gene encodes CDR1 MDHEN and CDR2 SYDVKM. This CDR3 is built from 14 residues. V lost 6 bases and J lost 5; bases outside the gene matches: 6. Here the CDR3 reads CASSPDRANEKLFF. CDR3 DNA sequence: TGTGCCAGCAGCCCCGACAGGGCGAATGAAAAACTGTTTTTT.